This is a list of T cell receptor beta chains from one sample in a study of T cell responses to AZD1222 COVID-19 vaccine. Some clones are missing from TCRdb's copy, which holds only in-frame ones; the method was immunoSEQ multiplex PCR. The table lists roughly 110,000 clones, about 91% of them singletons. Sequences were derived from peripheral blood, sampled 28 days after the second AZD1222 dose. Receptors were obtained from an adult who received the AZD1222 COVID-19 vaccine. Each CDR3 is given with its conserved first and last residue. The D gene is left open where the match is weak. Only part of the rows carry a size: once, few, many, or a class if the clone is expanded.

CDR3aa,CDR3nt,j_gene,len,d_gene,abundance,v_gene
CASSLFRDMDTEAFF,TGTGCCAGCAGCTTATTCAGGGATATGGACACTGAAGCTTTCTTT,TRBJ1-1,15,NA,once,TRBV5-5
CAISGPNQPQHF,TGTGCCATCAGTGGCCCAAATCAGCCCCAGCATTTT,TRBJ1-5,12,NA,NA,TRBV10-3
CSVRPTGLNNEQFF,TGCAGCGTAAGACCGACAGGGCTGAACAATGAGCAGTTCTTC,TRBJ2-1,14,TRBD1,once,TRBV29-1
CVSSYGGQETQYF,TGTGTCAGCAGTTACGGGGGGCAAGAGACCCAGTACTTC,TRBJ2-5,13,TRBD2,NA,TRBV6-5
CASSPGLSNQPQHF,TGTGCCAGCTCTCCGGGCCTTAGCAATCAGCCCCAGCATTTT,TRBJ1-5,14,NA,NA,TRBV18
CASSYTGSGNTIYF,TGTGCCAGCAGCTATACAGGCTCTGGAAACACCATATATTTT,TRBJ1-3,14,NA,NA,TRBV5-6
CASRTEVGNTIYF,TGTGCCAGTCGGACGGAAGTGGGAAACACCATATATTTT,TRBJ1-3,13,NA,NA,TRBV2
CASKWASEETQYF,TGTGCCAGCAAATGGGCATCCGAGGAGACCCAGTACTTC,TRBJ2-5,13,NA,NA,TRBV28
CASSQGPTGNYGYTF,TGTGCCAGCAGCCAGGGACCGACAGGGAACTATGGCTACACCTTC,TRBJ1-2,15,TRBD1,NA,TRBV3-1/TRBV3-2
CAISQQGENGYTF,TGTGCCATCAGCCAACAGGGAGAGAATGGCTACACCTTC,TRBJ1-2,13,NA,NA,TRBV10-3
CASSSGTGFGYEQYF,TGTGCCAGCAGTTCGGGGACAGGGTTCGGCTACGAGCAGTACTTC,TRBJ2-7,15,TRBD1,NA,TRBV27
CATHDRADQPQHF,TGTGCCACCCATGACAGGGCTGATCAGCCCCAGCATTTT,TRBJ1-5,13,TRBD1,NA,TRBV7-9
CASSYSTWQSSYEQYF,TGTGCCAGCAGTTACTCGACCTGGCAGAGCTCCTACGAGCAGTACTTC,TRBJ2-7,16,NA,NA,TRBV6-5
CASSPRDRDPGTF,TGTGCCAGCAGCCCACGGGACAGGGACCCCGGGACCTTC,TRBJ1-2,13,TRBD1,once,TRBV7-2
CATSRGVNTEAFF,TGTGCCACCAGCAGAGGGGTGAACACTGAAGCTTTCTTT,TRBJ1-1,13,NA,NA,TRBV15
CASSPTGGGQETQYF,TGTGCCAGCAGCCCAACAGGGGGTGGTCAAGAGACCCAGTACTTC,TRBJ2-5,15,TRBD1,NA,TRBV11-2
CASSYERLNTEAFF,TGCGCCAGCAGCTATGAGAGATTGAACACTGAAGCTTTCTTT,TRBJ1-1,14,NA,once,TRBV5-1
CASSFTGQREQFF,TGTGCCAGCAGCTTTACAGGCCAGCGGGAGCAGTTCTTC,TRBJ2-1,13,NA,NA,TRBV5-5
CASSSPTGRMNTEAFF,TGTGCCAGCAGTTCGCCTACAGGGAGAATGAACACTGAAGCTTTCTTT,TRBJ1-1,16,NA,NA,TRBV28
CASSVGGGQGGEKLFF,TGTGCCAGCAGCGTAGGGGGTGGTCAGGGAGGAGAAAAACTGTTTTTT,TRBJ1-4,16,NA,NA,TRBV9
CASSLMSGSGANVLTF,TGTGCCAGCAGCTTAATGTCGGGATCTGGGGCCAACGTCCTGACTTTC,TRBJ2-6,16,NA,NA,TRBV7-3
CASSPWQGQQFF,TGTGCCAGCAGCCCGTGGCAGGGGCAGCAGTTCTTC,TRBJ2-1,12,NA,NA,TRBV5-6
CASSIGRNTEAFF,TGTGCCAGTAGTATAGGCCGGAACACTGAAGCTTTCTTT,TRBJ1-1,13,NA,NA,TRBV19
CASSPPTKAHNEQFF,TGTGCCAGCTCACCACCGACTAAAGCCCACAATGAGCAGTTCTTC,TRBJ2-1,15,NA,NA,TRBV18
CASSPQEVGDTQYF,TGTGCCAGCTCACCACAGGAGGTTGGAGATACGCAGTATTTT,TRBJ2-3,14,NA,NA,TRBV18
CASLLGSSGEQYF,TGTGCCAGCCTATTGGGGTCATCCGGCGAGCAGTACTTC,TRBJ2-7,13,NA,NA,TRBV28
CASSEVIATEAFF,TGTGCCAGCAGTGAAGTGATAGCCACTGAAGCTTTCTTT,TRBJ1-1,13,NA,few,TRBV6-1
CATSDFSEQYF,TGTGCCACCAGTGATTTTTCGGAGCAGTACTTC,TRBJ2-7,11,NA,NA,TRBV24-1
CASRTGQYNEQFF,TGTGCCAGCAGAACGGGACAATACAATGAGCAGTTCTTC,TRBJ2-1,13,NA,NA,TRBV7-2
CASSGTSGGASYNEQFF,TGTGCCAGCAGTGGGACTAGCGGGGGGGCTTCCTACAATGAGCAGTTCTTC,TRBJ2-1,17,TRBD2,NA,TRBV6-1
CATSEAGTGEAFF,TGTGCCACCAGTGAAGCCGGGACAGGTGAAGCTTTCTTT,TRBJ1-1,13,TRBD1,NA,TRBV24-1
CASSAPGQGSSYNEQFF,TGTGCCAGCAGCGCGCCGGGACAGGGCTCCTCATACAATGAGCAGTTCTTC,TRBJ2-1,17,TRBD1,NA,TRBV7-3
CASSLTGVNQPQHF,TGTGCCAGCAGCTTGACAGGGGTCAATCAGCCCCAGCATTTT,TRBJ1-5,14,TRBD1,few,TRBV7-2
CASSLGTGGKQYF,TGTGCCAGCAGCTTAGGGACAGGGGGGAAGCAGTACTTC,TRBJ2-7,13,TRBD1,NA,TRBV7-2
CASSSNRDRGTAFF,TGTGCCAGCAGTTCCAACCGGGACAGGGGTACAGCTTTCTTT,TRBJ1-1,14,TRBD1,NA,TRBV6-5
CASSLSPGYYGYTF,TGTGCCAGCAGTTTATCGCCGGGTTACTATGGCTACACCTTC,TRBJ1-2,14,NA,NA,TRBV27
CASSAGDAEAFF,TGTGCCAGCAGCGCGGGGGACGCTGAAGCTTTCTTT,TRBJ1-1,12,NA,NA,TRBV9
CASSEGRGGEAFF,TGTGCCAGCAGCGAGGGGCGAGGTGGTGAAGCTTTCTTT,TRBJ1-1,13,NA,once,TRBV9
CASSHSGGNTYNEQFF,TGCGCCAGCAGCCATTCGGGGGGTAACACTTACAATGAGCAGTTCTTC,TRBJ2-1,16,TRBD2,NA,TRBV4-1
CASSYHEGTEAFF,TGTGCCAGCAGCTACCACGAGGGTACTGAAGCTTTCTTT,TRBJ1-1,13,NA,NA,TRBV7-3